Presented here are 26 T cell receptor beta chains from one specimen sequenced in a study of blood T cell repertoires in COVID-19. This table comes from immunoSEQ multiplex PCR, and its TCRdb copy is limited to in-frame clones, with some not included. The data hold about 300,000 clones, with around nine tenths observed a single time. Sequencing input: PBMCs or T cells enriched from blood (not recorded which). These receptors all come from a man in his sixties who had recovered from COVID-19.

The gene calls are TRBV10-2 and TRBJ1-6; a weak D match, TRBD1 (5 bases). Trimming removed 4 bases at V and 6 bases at J, with 10 bases between. The CDR3 spans 14 residues. Germline V gene sequence: CDR1 WSHSY, CDR2 SAAADI. In nucleotides, the CDR3 is TGCGCCAGCAGTGGGGGCAAAGCTAATTCACCCCTCCACTTT. It translates to CASSGGKANSPLHF.

This clone was detected only once. The genes are TRBV2 and TRBJ2-1; 14 positions agree with TRBD2. Germline assignment: CDR1 SNHLY and CDR2 FYNNEI. This CDR3 is 15 amino acids long. V trimming: 7 bases; J trimming: 8 bases; junction bases outside the gene matches: 7. The CDR3 loop reads CASTSGTSGSYEQFF. CDR3 sequence (DNA): TGTGCCAGCACCTCCGGGACTAGCGGGAGTTATGAGCAGTTCTTC. Based on the CDR3 plus reference TRBV2 and TRBJ2-1, the full variable domain is EPEVTQTPSHQVTQMGQEVILRCVPISNHLYFYWYRQILGQKVEFLVSFYNNEISEKSEIFDDQFSVERPDGSNFTLKIRSTKLEDSAMYFCASTSGTSGSYEQFFGPGTRLTVL.

V gene TRBV27 combines with J gene TRBJ1-5, with a tentative D call TRBD1 (6 bases). This CDR3 comprises 15 residues. Trimming cost V 7 bases and J 1 base, with 14 bases left between them. Germline CDR1 and CDR2: MNHEY and SMNVEV (reference sequence). CDR3 amino acids: CASTPQGVSNQPQHF. CDR3 sequence (DNA): TGTGCCAGCACCCCACAGGGTGTGAGCAATCAGCCCCAGCATTTT.

This clone has only one observation. This chain joins TRBV29-1 and TRBJ2-1; TRBD1 matches 9 bases. Germline trimming cut 6 bases from V and 5 bases from J; bases unmatched to any gene: 5. Germline V lookup: CDR1 SQVTM, CDR2 ANQGSEA. This CDR3 contains 13 residues. DNA of the CDR3: TGCAGCGTCCCGGGACAGGGCAACAATGAGCAGTTCTTC. Protein: CSVPGQGNNEQFF.

In regard to this clone: The junction does not match germline at one end; this may be a read error. The gene calls are TRBV7-7 and TRBJ2-5; 10 bases are shared with TRBD1. Germline values: CDR1 SSHAT, CDR2 FNYEAQ (reference sequence). The CDR3 length is 14 residues. The CDR3 DNA reads TGTGCTAGCAGCTCGACAGGGGGCGGTGAGACCCAGTACTTC. It encodes CASSSTGGGETQYF.

This rearrangement joins TRBV28 to TRBJ2-3; the match to TRBD2 covers 12 bases. Germline V gene sequence: CDR1 MDHEN, CDR2 SYDVKM. The CDR3 runs to 15 residues. The V segment lost 10 bases and the J segment 4 bases; nucleotides outside the gene matches: 9. The CDR3 DNA reads as TGTGCCACCAGACTAGCGGGAGACTTTGCAGATACGCAGTATTTT. This sequence encodes CATRLAGDFADTQYF.

V gene TRBV6-5 combines with J gene TRBJ2-2; weak D call: TRBD2 (6 bases). Trimming removed 4 bases from V and 1 base from J, with 13 bases in between. The CDR3 contains 16 residues. CDR1 and CDR2 (germline): MNHEY, SVGAGI. CDR3 DNA sequence: TGTGCCAGCAGTTCCCCGGGTAGCGGGAACACCGGGGAGCTGTTTTTT. This translates into CASSSPGSGNTGELFF.

The CDR3 spells CATLGAGGISYNEQFF. DNA of the CDR3: TGTGCCACCCTAGGGGCGGGAGGGATCTCCTACAATGAGCAGTTCTTC. The genes are TRBV28 and TRBJ2-1; 9 bases line up with TRBD2. V lost 10 bases and J lost 0; bases outside the gene matches: 10. Per the germline V gene, CDR1 is MDHEN and CDR2 is SYDVKM. The CDR3 length is 16 residues. The full variable domain, its missing parts supplied by reference TRBV28 and TRBJ2-1, is DVKVTQSSRYLVKRTGEKVFLECVQDMDHENMFWYRQDPGLGLRLIYFSYDVKMKEKGDIPEGYSVSREKKERFSLILESASTNQTSMYLCATLGAGGISYNEQFFGPGTRLTVL.

The chain recombines TRBV3-1 (or the pseudogene TRBV3-2) with TRBJ1-2; D is possibly TRBD1 (6 bases). The CDR3 sequence is 14 residues long. Trimming took off 3 bases at V and 3 bases at J, with 11 bases between the two ends. The V gene's germline CDR1 is LGHDT and CDR2 YNNKEL (reference sequence). This CDR3 reads CASSHMAGDYGYTF. The CDR3 nucleotides are TGTGCCAGCAGCCATATGGCAGGGGACTATGGCTACACCTTC.

This chain connects TRBV13 to TRBJ2-1, with 11 bases fitting TRBD2. The CDR3 covers 20 residues. The V segment lost 4 bases and the J segment 0 bases; nucleotides outside the gene matches: 14. In germline, CDR1 is PRHDT, CDR2 FYEKMQ (reference sequence). This chain's CDR3 is CASSSRIGTSGYSSYNEQFF. CDR3 sequence (DNA): TGTGCCAGCAGCTCCCGTATTGGGACTAGCGGATACAGCTCCTACAATGAGCAGTTCTTC. Variable domain in full (rest from reference TRBV13 and TRBJ2-1): AAGVIQSPRHLIKEKRETATLKCYPIPRHDTVYWYQQGPGQDPQFLISFYEKMQSDKGSIPDRFSAQQFSDYHSELNMSSLELGDSALYFCASSSRIGTSGYSSYNEQFFGPGTRLTVL.

V gene TRBV6-5 combines with J gene TRBJ2-7, with TRBD1 identical over 9 bases. V lost 5 bases and J lost 5; bases outside the gene matches: 7. Germline assignment: CDR1 MNHEY and CDR2 SVGAGI. The CDR3 sequence is 14 residues long. The CDR3 spells CASSPDRGVNEQYF. CDR3 sequence (DNA): TGTGCCAGCAGTCCAGACAGGGGGGTTAACGAGCAGTACTTC.

This rearrangement joins TRBV7-9 to TRBJ2-5; the match to TRBD2 covers 10 bases. The J segment lost 4 bases and the V segment lost 2 bases, leaving 4 bases of the junction unmatched. CDR1 is SEHNR, CDR2 FQNEAQ, per germline (reference sequence). This CDR3 is 15 amino acids long. In nucleotides, the CDR3 is TGTGCCAGCAGCTTAAGTAGGACTAGCGGAGAGACCCAGTACTTC. This gives the protein CASSLSRTSGETQYF.

The rearrangement uses TRBV28 and TRBJ1-1; D unresolved. There are 12 residues in the CDR3. Per the germline V gene, CDR1 is MDHEN and CDR2 is SYDVKM. V was cut by 2 bases and J by 8 bases, with 9 bases left in between. The CDR3 loop is CASSLPQLEAFF. CDR3 sequence (DNA): TGTGCCAGCAGTTTACCACAGTTGGAAGCTTTCTTT.

The chain has TRBV5-1 and TRBJ2-2; 16 bases match TRBD2. The V gene's germline CDR1 is SGHRS and CDR2 YFSETQ. V lost 4 bases to trimming and J lost 6 bases; unmatched junction nucleotides: 6. The CDR3 consists of 17 residues. This chain's CDR3 is CASSTGLAGGGAGELFF. The DNA of the CDR3 is TGCGCCAGCAGCACGGGACTAGCGGGAGGGGGCGCCGGGGAGCTGTTTTTT.

The rearrangement links TRBV11-2 to TRBJ1-3; TRBD1 is a possible D gene (5 bases). V gave up 5 bases and J gave up 2 bases, with 13 bases separating them. This CDR3 region has 15 residues. The germline CDR1 and CDR2 sequences are SGHAT and FQNNGV. As DNA, the CDR3 is TGTGCCAGCAGCACCCGGGGGACTGCTGGAAACACCATATATTTT. Translated, it gives CASSTRGTAGNTIYF.

The V gene is TRBV9, the J gene TRBJ2-5; tentative D call: TRBD2 (5 bases). The CDR3 sequence is 14 residues long. Germline lookup yields CDR1 SGDLS and CDR2 YYNGEE. The V end was cut by 0 bases, the J end by 5 bases, with 11 bases between. In DNA, the CDR3 is TGTGCCAGCAGCGTAGAGGGAGCCGCGGAGACCCAGTACTTC. This sequence encodes CASSVEGAAETQYF.

The V and J genes are TRBV11-3 and TRBJ2-2; 9 bases fit TRBD2. Germline CDR1 is SGHNT and CDR2 is YENEEA. V lost 3 bases to trimming and J lost 5 bases; unmatched junction nucleotides: 16. The CDR3 totals 19 residues. CDR3 sequence reads: CASSFRPKIAGVGTGELFF. The DNA of the CDR3 is TGTGCCAGCAGCTTCCGTCCCAAAATAGCGGGAGTGGGAACCGGGGAGCTGTTTTTT.

This rearrangement joins TRBV7-3 to TRBJ2-2; 9 bases match TRBD1. Germline values: CDR1 SGHTA, CDR2 FQGTGA. The CDR3 length is 16 residues. J lost 1 base, V lost 5 bases, and 5 bases had no gene match. The CDR3 DNA sequence: TGTGCCAGCAGCCCACGACAGGGGGTGAACACCGGGGAGCTGTTTTTT. The encoded protein is CASSPRQGVNTGELFF.

The chain combines TRBV5-4 with TRBJ1-4; weak D call: TRBD1 (6 bases). There are 16 residues in the CDR3. The ends were cut back, 4 bases at V and 3 bases at J, with 16 bases in the middle. Germline CDR1 SGHNT, CDR2 YYREEE (reference sequence). The CDR3 sequence: CASSVGGGLSNEKLFF. DNA of the CDR3: TGTGCCAGCAGCGTGGGTGGGGGCCTGTCTAATGAAAAACTGTTTTTT.

V is TRBV19 and J is TRBJ1-5; TRBD1 might be the D (6 bases). Per the germline V gene, CDR1 is LNHDA and CDR2 is SQIVND (reference sequence). V was shortened by 7 bases and J by 0 bases, with 19 bases between the two germline ends. The CDR3 covers 17 residues. CDR3 nucleotide sequence: TGTGCCAGTAATGCGTGGGGGACATTGAATAGCAATCAGCCCCAGCATTTT. It yields the protein CASNAWGTLNSNQPQHF.

The CDR3 nucleotides read TGTGCCAGTAGTACAAGGACCCCCTTCAGGGCAGCTTTCTTT. Protein: CASSTRTPFRAAFF. The chain links TRBV19 to TRBJ1-1; D is perhaps TRBD1 (5 bases). CDR3 length equals 14 residues. Trimming cost V 4 bases and J 10 bases, with 19 bases left between them. Germline V CDR1 and CDR2: LNHDA, SQIVND (reference sequence).

The chain carries TRBV29-1 and TRBJ1-4, with TRBD1 identical over 12 bases. Losses at the gene ends were 0 bases for V and 9 bases for J; bases not matched to a gene: 2. Germline values: CDR1 SQVTM, CDR2 ANQGSEA. There are 14 residues in the CDR3. CDR3 sequence (DNA): TGCAGCGTTGAAGAGGGACAGGGGGCCAAAAAACTGTTTTTT. Protein sequence: CSVEEGQGAKKLFF.

The chain carries TRBV29-1 and TRBJ2-7; 9 nucleotides agree with TRBD1. J gave up 6 bases and V 7 bases, and 10 bases lay outside the gene matches. Germline CDR1 reads SQVTM; CDR2 reads ANQGSEA. This CDR3 contains 13 residues. This chain's CDR3 is CSAEGATGGEQYF. In DNA, the CDR3 is TGCAGCGCCGAGGGGGCGACAGGGGGCGAGCAGTACTTC.

The chain is built from TRBV11-2 and TRBJ1-2; 11 nucleotides match TRBD1. Unmatched junction bases numbered 5, after V lost 5 bases and J lost 3 bases. Germline-derived CDR1 and CDR2 are SGHAT and FQNNGV. The length of the CDR3 is 15 residues. The CDR3 loop is CASSPGTGGYYGYTF. CDR3 coding DNA: TGTGCCAGCAGCCCCGGGACAGGGGGATACTATGGCTACACCTTC. The entire variable domain, with the rest obtained from reference TRBV11-2 and TRBJ1-2, is as follows: EAGVAQSPRYKIIEKRQSVAFWCNPISGHATLYWYQQILGQGPKLLIQFQNNGVVDDSQLPKDRFSAERLKGVDSTLKIQPAKLEDSAVYLCASSPGTGGYYGYTFGSGTRLTVV.

On this clone: At the DNA level, this CDR3 is encoded by other sequences in the same sample as well. This chain connects TRBV6-4 to TRBJ2-1; 8 bases are a match to TRBD1. The CDR3 has 15 amino acids. Germline assignment: CDR1 MRHNA and CDR2 SNTAGT. V lost 3 bases and J lost 7; bases outside the gene matches: 8. CDR3: CASSEGQGARNEQFF. The CDR3 DNA reads as TGTGCCAGCAGTGAGGGGCAGGGGGCGCGAAATGAGCAGTTCTTC.

The rearrangement uses TRBV29-1 and TRBJ2-1, with TRBD2 identical over 8 bases. Germline trimming cut 0 bases from V and 2 bases from J; bases unmatched to any gene: 6. This CDR3 region has 16 residues. CDR1 and CDR2 (germline): SQVTM, ANQGSEA. The CDR3 bases are TGCAGCGTTGAAGATTGGAGCGGGGGTACCTACAATGAGCAGTTCTTC. Translation: CSVEDWSGGTYNEQFF.